The T cell receptor (beta chain) described here comes from a study of high-grade serous ovarian cancer treatment subgroups. Tumor samples were taken before definitive surgery or chemotherapy. Repertoires were generated with immunoSEQ multiplex PCR, while TCRdb's copy carries only in-frame clones and drops some. Of about 8,000 clones listed, about three fifths are singletons. Germline lookup yields CDR1 LGHNA and CDR2 YSLEER. V was pared by 0 bases and J by 4 bases, with 12 bases between. This CDR3 contains 16 residues. This chain connects TRBV4-3 to TRBJ2-2, with D possibly matching TRBD2 (6 bases). This TCR was sampled from a human donor with high-grade serous ovarian cancer. The sequencing input was tumor tissue. CDR3 nucleotides: TGCGCCAGCAGCCAAGAAAGGGGACTCCTCACCGGGGAGCTGTTTTTT. This gives the protein CASSQERGLLTGELFF.